This record concerns one TCR beta chain sequence. The source of the sample is a study of blood T cell repertoires in COVID-19. Profiled with immunoSEQ multiplex PCR; TCRdb holds only in-frame clones, not every one. There are roughly 150,000 clones in the sample; 70% to 85% occur only once, and 9.8% lies in the top ten. CDR3 length equals 16 residues. Germline CDR1 is MNHEY and CDR2 is SVGEGT. Losses at the gene ends were 2 bases for V and 6 bases for J; bases not matched to a gene: 11. V gene TRBV6-2 or TRBV6-3 combines with J gene TRBJ2-3; 7 nucleotides align to TRBD2. This clonotype was obtained from a woman aged 45-65 years with acute or convalescent COVID-19. The sequencing input was peripheral blood. Here the CDR3 DNA reads TGTGCCAGCAGTTACAAGGCTAGCGGACGAGGGGATACGCAGTATTTT. This sequence encodes CASSYKASGRGDTQYF.